Listed below are T cell receptor beta chains from one sample, sequenced in a study of shared clonotypes between healthy human individuals. Profiling relied on immunoSEQ multiplex PCR, and the TCRdb table lists in-frame clones only, not all of them. The repertoire consists of about 1 million clones, with about 75% occurring once and the leading ten covering 1.4%. What was sequenced was memory CD4+ T cells sorted from blood. These receptors originate from a man aged 18-30 years in good health. Each CDR3 is given with its conserved first and last residue. The D gene is left open where the match is weak. Where a row states a size, it is once, few, many or the class of an expanded clone; other rows omit it.

TRBV5-4	TRBJ2-7	.	.	CASSLDPASYEQYF	TGTGCCAGCAGCTTGGATCCGGCATCCTACGAGCAGTACTTC
TRBV2	TRBJ1-2	few	TRBD1	CASSDGTAVLYGYTF	TGTGCCAGCAGTGACGGGACAGCGGTACTATATGGCTACACCTTC
TRBV11-3	TRBJ1-6	.	.	CASSLTRNSPLHF	TGTGCCAGCAGCTTAACAAGAAATTCACCCCTCCACTTT
TRBV19	TRBJ1-2	.	.	CASGSGAAYGYTF	TGTGCCAGTGGGTCCGGGGCAGCCTATGGCTACACCTTC
TRBV18	TRBJ1-2	.	.	CASSPILSQDGYTF	TGTGCCAGCTCACCCATCTTGAGCCAGGATGGCTACACCTTC
TRBV11-2	TRBJ1-1	few	.	CASSKEGVTEAFF	TGTGCCAGCAGCAAGGAAGGGGTTACTGAAGCTTTCTTT
TRBV18	TRBJ2-5	.	.	CASSPLGTGKETQYF	TGTGCCAGCTCGCCCTTGGGGACGGGGAAAGAGACCCAGTACTTC
TRBV19	TRBJ2-3	.	TRBD1	CASSEGQGADTQYF	TGTGCCAGTAGTGAGGGACAGGGGGCAGATACGCAGTATTTT
TRBV7-9	TRBJ2-1	.	.	CASSLVEEQFF	TGTGCCAGCAGCTTAGTGGAAGAGCAGTTCTTC
TRBV23-1	TRBJ2-5	.	.	CASSLLIDRYQETQYF	TGCGCCAGCAGTCTCCTTATAGACAGGTACCAAGAGACCCAGTACTTC
TRBV5-4	TRBJ2-2	.	TRBD2	CASGTGLAGGRTGELFF	TGTGCCAGCGGCACCGGACTAGCGGGAGGGCGCACCGGGGAGCTGTTTTTT
TRBV5-4	TRBJ1-3	.	.	CASSLDPALSGNTIYF	TGTGCCAGCAGCTTGGATCCGGCCCTCTCTGGAAACACCATATATTTT
TRBV5-1	TRBJ2-6	few	.	CASSRDGPSSGANVLTF	TGCGCCAGCAGTCGGGACGGACCTTCCTCTGGGGCCAACGTCCTGACTTTC
TRBV7-2	TRBJ2-7	.	TRBD2	CASSSRSGRGYEQYF	TGTGCCAGCAGCTCCAGAAGCGGGAGAGGCTACGAGCAGTACTTC
TRBV2	TRBJ2-7	.	TRBD1	CASGQDRGLYEQYF	TGTGCCAGCGGCCAAGACAGGGGGCTGTACGAGCAGTACTTC
TRBV4-3	TRBJ2-5	once	.	CASSQEGGLGGETQYF	TGCGCCAGCAGCCAAGAGGGAGGACTAGGGGGAGAGACCCAGTACTTC
TRBV18	TRBJ2-7	.	TRBD1	CASTPGQGAGEQYF	TGTGCCAGCACCCCGGGACAGGGGGCGGGGGAGCAGTACTTC
TRBV5-1	TRBJ1-1	once	TRBD1	CASSWLPGQGIMNTEAFF	TGCGCCAGCAGCTGGCTCCCGGGACAGGGTATTATGAACACTGAAGCTTTCTTT
TRBV27	TRBJ1-6	.	.	CASTEDRINSPLHF	TGTGCCAGCACCGAGGACAGAATAAATTCACCCCTCCACTTT
TRBV4-1	TRBJ2-2	.	TRBD2	CASSPHGGTSGTGELFF	TGCGCCAGCAGCCCACATGGCGGGACTAGCGGGACCGGGGAGCTGTTTTTT
TRBV7-2	TRBJ1-6	.	TRBD1	CASSLGPDRASPLHF	TGTGCCAGCAGCTTAGGTCCGGACAGGGCTTCACCCCTCCACTTT
TRBV5-4	TRBJ2-2	.	.	CASSLGLSNTGELFF	TGTGCCAGCAGCTTAGGACTATCGAACACCGGGGAGCTGTTTTTT
TRBV7-8	TRBJ2-3	.	.	CASRLASLGDTQYF	TGTGCCAGCAGGTTAGCAAGCTTAGGAGATACGCAGTATTTT
TRBV2	TRBJ2-7	.	TRBD2	CASSETSGRGYEQYF	TGTGCCAGCAGTGAGACGAGCGGGAGGGGGTACGAGCAGTACTTC
TRBV28	TRBJ2-6	.	TRBD1	CASSPPGQGGVRANVLTF	TGTGCCAGCAGTCCCCCGGGACAGGGTGGCGTTAGGGCCAACGTCCTGACTTTC
TRBV11-2	TRBJ2-2	few	TRBD1	CASSRQGKAGELFF	TGTGCCAGCAGCCGACAGGGTAAAGCCGGGGAGCTGTTTTTT
TRBV6-1	TRBJ2-7	.	.	CASSDRGATYEQYF	TGTGCCAGCAGTGATCGGGGGGCCACTTACGAGCAGTACTTC
TRBV18	TRBJ2-7	.	.	CASSPPAAYEQYF	TGTGCCAGCTCACCACCAGCAGCCTACGAGCAGTACTTC
TRBV27	TRBJ1-6	.	.	CASSWTDHNSPLHF	TGTGCCAGCAGTTGGACGGATCATAATTCACCCCTCCACTTT
TRBV6-1	TRBJ2-1	.	TRBD1	CASSENSRDRDNEQFF	TGTGCCAGCAGTGAAAATTCTCGGGACAGGGACAATGAGCAGTTCTTC
TRBV28	TRBJ2-7	.	.	CASSPAGAGEQYF	TGTGCCAGCAGCCCCGCGGGGGCTGGAGAGCAGTACTTC
TRBV11-2	TRBJ2-5	.	TRBD2	CASSFPLAGQETQYF	TGTGCCAGCAGCTTCCCCCTAGCGGGACAAGAGACCCAGTACTTC
TRBV5-1	TRBJ2-1	once	TRBD2	CASSVEPTSRNEQFF	TGCGCCAGCAGCGTGGAGCCGACTAGCCGGAATGAGCAGTTCTTC
TRBV5-5	TRBJ1-2	.	TRBD1	CASSRIDRGPEIGDGYTF	TGTGCCAGCAGCCGGATAGACAGGGGGCCGGAGATTGGCGACGGCTACACCTTC
TRBV19	TRBJ1-2	.	TRBD1	CASRQGAYGYTF	TGTGCCAGCCGACAGGGTGCGTACGGCTACACCTTC
TRBV25-1	TRBJ2-1	.	TRBD2	CASSESARAGGSYNEQFF	TGTGCCAGCAGTGAATCAGCGCGAGCGGGAGGCTCCTACAATGAGCAGTTCTTC
TRBV7-2	TRBJ2-3	.	TRBD2	CASSLGGLAGTDTQYF	TGTGCCAGCAGCTTAGGAGGACTAGCGGGAACAGATACGCAGTATTTT
TRBV7-6	TRBJ2-1	.	TRBD1	CASSPAGTGGYNEQFF	TGTGCCAGCAGCCCAGCCGGGACAGGGGGTTACAATGAGCAGTTCTTC
TRBV10-1	TRBJ2-7	few	TRBD2	CASSDQLAGVPYEQYF	TGCGCCAGCAGTGACCAACTAGCGGGAGTACCCTACGAGCAGTACTTC
TRBV30	TRBJ2-5	.	TRBD1	CASTRTGGMETQYF	TGTGCCTCGACCAGGACAGGGGGCATGGAGACCCAGTACTTC
TRBV5-1	TRBJ1-1	.	.	CASSLNGAMNTEAFF	TGCGCCAGCAGCTTGAACGGCGCCATGAACACTGAAGCTTTCTTT
TRBV21-1	TRBJ2-5	.	.	CASSTRGPKTEQETQYF	TGTGCCAGCAGCACCCGGGGCCCTAAGACGGAGCAAGAGACCCAGTACTTC
TRBV20-1	TRBJ1-1	.	.	CSARDTPEAFF	TGCAGTGCTAGAGATACCCCTGAAGCTTTCTTT
TRBV7-7	TRBJ1-1	.	.	CASSLKQGTEAFF	TGTGCTAGCAGCCTTAAACAGGGTACTGAAGCTTTCTTT
TRBV28	TRBJ1-1	.	.	CASTPSLGGNTEAFF	TGTGCCAGCACCCCGTCGTTGGGGGGGAACACTGAAGCTTTCTTT
TRBV11-2	TRBJ2-2	.	TRBD1	CASSVRGQGTGELFF	TGTGCCAGCAGCGTCAGGGGGCAAGGCACCGGGGAGCTGTTTTTT
TRBV21-1	TRBJ2-1	.	.	CASSTMWQFF	TGTGCCAGCAGCACCATGTGGCAGTTCTTC
TRBV2	TRBJ2-3	.	.	CASTGGGRLGQYF	TGTGCCAGCACCGGGGGCGGGAGACTAGGGCAGTATTTT
TRBV11-3	TRBJ2-2	.	.	CASSGSYGGSNTGELFF	TGTGCCAGCAGCGGGTCCTATGGGGGATCCAACACCGGGGAGCTGTTTTTT
TRBV9	TRBJ1-2	.	.	CASSARDSPGGYGYTF	TGTGCCAGCAGCGCGAGAGACAGCCCGGGAGGTTATGGCTACACCTTC
TRBV14	TRBJ1-2	few	.	CASSQRGKGVYGYTF	TGTGCCAGCAGCCAAAGGGGGAAGGGGGTCTATGGCTACACCTTC
TRBV5-1	TRBJ2-2	.	.	CASSPEGRRNTGELFF	TGCGCCAGCAGCCCGGAAGGCCGTCGGAACACCGGGGAGCTGTTTTTT
TRBV7-9	TRBJ2-5	.	.	CASSLGLNQETQYF	TGTGCCAGCAGCTTAGGACTAAACCAAGAGACCCAGTACTTC
TRBV7-8	TRBJ2-5	.	TRBD2	CASSLRWASGGPQETQYF	TGTGCCAGCAGCCTTAGGTGGGCTAGCGGGGGGCCCCAAGAGACCCAGTACTTC